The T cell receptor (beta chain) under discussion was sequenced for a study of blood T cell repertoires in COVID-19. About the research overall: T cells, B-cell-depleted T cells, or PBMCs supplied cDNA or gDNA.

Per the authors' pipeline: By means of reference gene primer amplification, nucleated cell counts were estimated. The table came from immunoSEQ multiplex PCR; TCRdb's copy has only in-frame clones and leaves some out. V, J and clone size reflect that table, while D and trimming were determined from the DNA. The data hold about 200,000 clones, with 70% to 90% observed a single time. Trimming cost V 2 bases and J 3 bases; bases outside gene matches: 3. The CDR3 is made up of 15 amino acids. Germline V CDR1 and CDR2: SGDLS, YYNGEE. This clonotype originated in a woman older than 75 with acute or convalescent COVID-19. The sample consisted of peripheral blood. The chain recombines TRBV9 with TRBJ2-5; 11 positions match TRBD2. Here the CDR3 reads CASSVMGLAEETQYF. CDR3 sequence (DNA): TGTGCCAGCAGCGTCATGGGACTAGCGGAAGAGACCCAGTACTTC.